This TCR beta chain was found in a study of lymphopenia after photon versus proton radiotherapy. Points from the study as a whole: Under photons, naive T cells and diversity fell while effector/memory populations rose.

CDR1 and CDR2 (germline): SGHRS, YFSETQ. V was shortened by 2 bases and J by 7 bases, with 13 bases between the two germline ends. The CDR3 contains 14 residues. The table came from immunoSEQ multiplex PCR; TCRdb's copy has only in-frame clones and leaves some out. The sample holds some 30,000 clones, 90% seen once. Concerning this clone: Its antigen is still unknown.

This receptor was obtained from a woman aged 50 to 60 with pancreatic cancer. The chain is built from TRBV5-1 and TRBJ1-5, with D uncertain. The sequencing here drew on peripheral blood, taken from a patient treated with photon-based radiotherapy. CDR3 DNA: TGCGCCAGCAGCTTTGCCGGGATTGGGCAGCCCCAGCATTTT. Amino acid sequence: CASSFAGIGQPQHF.